These 21 T cell receptor beta chains originate from one sample sequenced in a study of blood T cell repertoires in COVID-19. The repertoire was sequenced with immunoSEQ multiplex PCR; TCRdb's copy has only in-frame clones and lacks some. The sample has 200,000 to 250,000 clones, 86% seen once. The material sequenced was PBMCs or T cells enriched from blood (not recorded which). These receptors originate from a woman aged 25-40 years who had been exposed to COVID-19.

The V call is TRBV27, the J call TRBJ1-1; D is ambiguous. In germline, CDR1 is MNHEY, CDR2 SMNVEV (reference sequence). CDR3 length equals 15 residues. The V end lost 5 bases, the J end lost 0 bases, and 13 bases lay between the germline ends. As DNA, the CDR3 is TGTGCCAGCAGTCACACACAGCCTATGAACACTGAAGCTTTCTTT. This translates into CASSHTQPMNTEAFF.

The genes are TRBV19 and TRBJ1-5; TRBD1 matches at 8 bases. From germline, CDR1 is LNHDA and CDR2 SQIVND (reference sequence). This CDR3 spans 16 amino acids. After removal of 5 bases from V and 1 base from J, the junction contained 7 bases not matched to a gene. The CDR3 DNA sequence: TGTGCCAGTAGTCCCCAGGGGGCAATCAGCAATCAGCCCCAGCATTTT. It codes for CASSPQGAISNQPQHF. Together with reference TRBV19 and TRBJ1-5, the CDR3 gives the full variable domain: DGGITQSPKYLFRKEGQNVTLSCEQNLNHDAMYWYRQDPGQGLRLIYYSQIVNDFQKGDIAEGYSVSREKKESFPLTVTSAQKNPTAFYLCASSPQGAISNQPQHFGDGTRLSIL.

This clone has more than one count but fewer than ten. The chain carries TRBV25-1 and TRBJ1-5, with D possibly TRBD1 on 6 matching bases. The V end was cut by 3 bases, the J end by 9 bases, with 18 bases between. Germline-derived CDR1 and CDR2 are MGHDK and SYGVNS. This CDR3 is built from 15 residues. The DNA for the CDR3 is TGTGCCAGCAGTGAGGGGGGGGCAGCCTTGTGGCCCCAGCATTTT. Its translation: CASSEGGAALWPQHF.

The chain carries TRBV28 and TRBJ2-2, with D maybe TRBD1 (5 bases). This CDR3 is built from 12 residues. The V gene's germline CDR1 is MDHEN and CDR2 SYDVKM. Trimming shortened V by 10 bases and J by 13 bases, and 19 bases separated the two germline ends. Here the CDR3 reads CATTGASVGLFF. The CDR3 DNA reads as TGTGCCACGACTGGGGCATCCGTGGGGCTGTTTTTT.

This chain uses TRBV2 with TRBJ1-2; 7 nucleotides match TRBD1. Germline V gene lookup returns CDR1 SNHLY and CDR2 FYNNEI. This CDR3 region has 13 residues. J was trimmed by 8 bases and V by 5 bases; bases with no gene match: 8. The CDR3 loop is CASSLTGKEGYTF. In nucleotides, the CDR3 is TGTGCCAGCAGTCTGACAGGGAAAGAGGGCTACACCTTC.

This chain links TRBV20-1 with TRBJ2-1; a weak D match, TRBD2 (6 bases). The CDR3 extends over 15 amino acids. Germline CDR1 and CDR2: DFQATT and SNEGSKA (reference sequence). V was shortened by 3 bases and J by 1 base, with 13 bases between the two germline ends. The CDR3: CSASGGVGSYNEQFF. The CDR3 DNA reads as TGCAGTGCTAGTGGCGGGGTAGGATCCTACAATGAGCAGTTCTTC.

The V call is TRBV18, the J call TRBJ1-1; D not resolved. Trimming left V 4 bases short and J 1 base short, with 10 bases between. The CDR3 consists of 14 residues. In germline, CDR1 is KGHSH, CDR2 LQKENI. The CDR3 bases are TGTGCCAGCTCACGGGTTCAGGCGAACACTGAAGCTTTCTTT. Its translation is CASSRVQANTEAFF.

This clone was detected only a few times. Other DNA sequences in this sample translate to the same CDR3. The rearrangement links TRBV30 to TRBJ1-1; perhaps TRBD1 as D (5 bases). The CDR3 totals 12 residues. Trimming pared 1 base from V and 5 bases from J, leaving 8 bases between. Germline assignment: CDR1 GTSNPN and CDR2 SVGIG (reference sequence). The CDR3 nucleotides are TGTGCCTGGAGTGCTGGGGGGACTGAAGCTTTCTTT. Amino acid sequence: CAWSAGGTEAFF. Supplemented by reference TRBV30 and TRBJ1-1, the full variable domain reads SQTIHQWPATLVQPVGSPLSLECTVEGTSNPNLYWYRQAAGRGLQLLFYSVGIGQISSEVPQNLSASRPQDRQFILSSKKLLLSDSGFYLCAWSAGGTEAFFGQGTRLTVV.

V is TRBV11-2 and J is TRBJ1-1, with TRBD1 identical over 7 bases. V lost 5 bases to trimming and J lost 4 bases; unmatched junction nucleotides: 4. The CDR3 has 13 residues. Germline-derived CDR1 and CDR2 are SGHAT and FQNNGV. CDR3 sequence (DNA): TGTGCCAGCAGCCGAGACAGGGCCACTGAAGCTTTCTTT. Protein product: CASSRDRATEAFF.

The CDR3 is CAISGRGSKDSPLHF. CDR3 nucleotides: TGTGCCATCAGTGGCAGGGGGTCAAAGGATTCACCCCTCCACTTT. The chain is built from TRBV10-3 and TRBJ1-6; TRBD1 matches at 7 bases. The germline V gene encodes CDR1 ENHRY and CDR2 SYGVKD. CDR3 length: 15 residues. V lost 4 bases to trimming and J lost 8 bases; unmatched junction nucleotides: 8.

The V and J genes are TRBV4-2 and TRBJ2-5; TRBD2 matches at 8 bases. The J segment lost 5 bases and the V segment lost 3 bases, leaving 8 bases of the junction unmatched. CDR1 is LGHNA, CDR2 YNFKEQ, per germline. This CDR3 has 15 residues. The CDR3 loop reads CASSQELADWETQYF. The CDR3 bases are TGTGCCAGCAGCCAGGAACTAGCGGACTGGGAGACCCAGTACTTC.

The chain is built from TRBV2 and TRBJ2-7; possible D gene TRBD1, 5 bases. Trimming took 4 bases from V and 6 from J, leaving 13 bases between them. Looked up from germline, CDR1 is SNHLY and CDR2 is FYNNEI. The CDR3 consists of 13 residues. The CDR3 protein is CASSGQGTGEQYF. The CDR3 nucleotides are TGTGCCAGCAGTGGGCAGGGAACCGGCGAGCAGTACTTC.

As DNA, the CDR3 is TGTGCCAGTAGTATAACAGGGGGCATGGGGTCACCCCTCCACTTT. This encodes CASSITGGMGSPLHF. The chain links TRBV19 to TRBJ1-6; 9 bases line up with TRBD1. The germline gives CDR1 LNHDA, CDR2 SQIVND (reference sequence). This CDR3 has 15 amino acids. Losses at the gene ends were 2 bases for V and 10 bases for J; bases not matched to a gene: 6.

This chain links TRBV6-5 with TRBJ1-2; TRBD1 matches 8 bases. Germline V gives CDR1 MNHEY, CDR2 SVGAGI. The trim removed 6 bases at V and 5 bases at J, leaving 5 bases unmatched. The CDR3 sequence is 13 residues long. CDR3 nucleotides: TGTGCCAGCAGCCGGGACAGGTATTATGGCTACACCTTC. Translated: CASSRDRYYGYTF.

The chain carries TRBV10-1 and TRBJ2-3; 8 bases agree with TRBD1. V lost 6 bases, J lost 4 bases, and 3 bases stayed unmatched. This CDR3 has 13 residues. Germline V lookup: CDR1 WNHNN, CDR2 SYGVQD (reference sequence). CDR3 protein: CASSGQGSDTQYF. DNA of the CDR3: TGCGCCAGCAGCGGACAGGGCTCAGATACGCAGTATTTT.

The chain combines TRBV3-1 (or the pseudogene TRBV3-2) with TRBJ2-1, with D tentatively TRBD2 (5 bases). With 1 base removed from V and 0 bases from J, the gap between germline ends came to 13 bases. This CDR3 region has 17 residues. The germline gives CDR1 LGHDT, CDR2 YNNKEL (reference sequence). CDR3: CASSQVSDSYSYNEQFF. CDR3 nucleotides: TGTGCCAGCAGCCAAGTATCGGACTCGTACTCCTACAATGAGCAGTTCTTC.

The chain joins TRBV5-1 to TRBJ2-7; a possible D gene is TRBD1 (6 bases). This CDR3 is built from 14 residues. Germline V gene data show CDR1 as SGHRS and CDR2 as YFSETQ. Trimming removed 8 bases at V and 6 bases at J, with 21 bases between. This CDR3 reads CASKTAVQGGEQYF. The CDR3 DNA sequence: TGCGCCAGTAAAACAGCAGTTCAAGGGGGCGAGCAGTACTTC. The variable domain in full, completed from reference TRBV5-1 and TRBJ2-7, reads KAGVTQTPRYLIKTRGQQVTLSCSPISGHRSVSWYQQTPGQGLQFLFEYFSETQRNKGNFPGRFSGRQFSNSRSEMNVSTLELGDSALYLCASKTAVQGGEQYFGPGTRLTVT.

This chain joins TRBV13 and TRBJ2-7, with 8 nucleotides matching TRBD1. Germline V gene lookup returns CDR1 PRHDT and CDR2 FYEKMQ (reference sequence). CDR3 size: 16 residues. V was pared by 2 bases and J by 0 bases, with 6 bases of the junction left unmatched. CDR3 residues: CASSLSHRGSSYEQYF. The CDR3 bases are TGTGCCAGCAGCTTATCCCACAGGGGGAGCTCCTACGAGCAGTACTTC.

The V gene is TRBV15, the J gene TRBJ2-7, with D possibly matching TRBD1 (5 bases). Germline V gene lookup returns CDR1 LNHNV and CDR2 YYDKDF (reference sequence). Trimming pared 5 bases from V and 7 bases from J, leaving 9 bases between. The CDR3 has 11 residues. Here the CDR3 DNA reads TGTGCCACCAGCTCCCGGACAGAGCAGTACTTC. As protein: CATSSRTEQYF.

The chain joins TRBV3-1 (or the pseudogene TRBV3-2) to TRBJ1-1; D unclear. V gave up 4 bases and J gave up 8 bases, with 14 bases separating them. The CDR3 sequence is 13 residues long. The germline V gene has CDR1 LGHDT and CDR2 YNNKEL (reference sequence). The CDR3 sequence is CASSLLVEWEAFF. In DNA form, the CDR3 reads TGTGCCAGCAGCCTTCTAGTTGAGTGGGAAGCTTTCTTT.

The chain links TRBV7-9 to TRBJ1-2; D is unresolved. The CDR3 has 12 residues. Trimming removed 3 bases from V and 2 bases from J, with 4 bases in between. Germline CDR1 SEHNR, CDR2 FQNEAQ (reference sequence). CDR3 region: CASSFQNYGYTF. DNA for the CDR3: TGTGCCAGCAGCTTTCAGAACTATGGCTACACCTTC.